This paragraph covers one TCR beta chain sequence. Its target is not known. These data belong to a study of cytomegalovirus exposure and HLA in healthy donors. Study observations and caveats: Through in vitro validation, a few CMV-associated chains were shown to be specific for CMV antigens. Rarity marked most TCR sequences, yet some public TCRs occurred in many donors. Investigators reported 150 to 200 TCR beta chains as tied to cytomegalovirus.

The CDR3 runs to 13 residues. Germline V gives CDR1 MNHNY, CDR2 SVGAGI (reference sequence). V lost 7 bases, J lost 3 bases, and 10 bases lay in between. The donors were in the approximately 110-subject validation cohort; that cohort was separate from the roughly 680-subject first cohort. The repertoire was sequenced with immunoSEQ multiplex PCR; TCRdb's copy has only in-frame clones and lacks some. This sample carries 50,000 to 65,000 clones, 95% to 97% of them seen once, and the ten largest clones take roughly 1%. This chain joins TRBV6-6 and TRBJ1-5, with D perhaps TRBD1 (6 bases). The receptor's source is a woman younger than 30 in good health and CMV-seronegative. Sequencing was done on a sample of PBMCs. DNA for the CDR3: TGTGCCAGCAAGGACAGCTACAATCAGCCCCAGCATTTT. Amino acid sequence: CASKDSYNQPQHF.